This T cell receptor (beta chain) came from a study of blood T cell repertoires in COVID-19. The wider study: PBMCs, B-cell-depleted T cells, or T cells were the source of the cDNA or gDNA that made up the material.

In the original processing: Estimates of nucleated cell counts were drawn from the amplification of reference gene primers. Produced via immunoSEQ multiplex PCR; TCRdb's table is partial and in-frame only. For V, J and clone size, that table is used; D and trimming come from the DNA. The table shows some 210,000 clones, with roughly 86% occurring only once. Allocation to cohorts depended on clinical history reported by the participants. The receptor was isolated from a man aged 18 to 30 with acute COVID-19. The sample comprised PBMCs or T cells enriched from blood (not recorded which).

The CDR3 DNA sequence: TGTGCCAGCAGTTTTGTAAGAGCCTCTGGAAACACCATATATTTT. Its protein is CASSFVRASGNTIYF. This chain links TRBV28 with TRBJ1-3; D gene uncertain. The CDR3 has 15 amino acids. The germline CDR1 and CDR2 sequences are MDHEN and SYDVKM. V lost 3 bases to trimming and J lost 0 bases, with 9 bases between them.